This TCR beta chain was profiled in a study of T cells after somatic rescue of genetic block. Comments on this clone: It is likely a read error, because the conserved phenylalanine at the end of the CDR3 is missing. No DNA is shown, since the ends of the CDR3 on it are uncertain; the CDR3 is the one TCRdb lists.

Germline-derived CDR1 and CDR2 are SNHLY and FYNNEI. The CDR3 length is 15 residues, termini included. Repertoires were generated with immunoSEQ multiplex PCR, while TCRdb's copy carries only in-frame clones and drops some. The table has about 88,000 clones, 70% to 90% seen once; the top ten hold approximately 1.5%. This TCR was sampled from a young woman. J is TRBJ1-2 and V is TRBV2. What was sequenced was peripheral blood mononuclear cells (PBMCs). The CDR3 protein is CASRTGPNPTAVPFG.